This passage covers 14 T cell receptor beta chains from one sample sequenced in a study of T cell repertoires in cytomegalovirus infection. Which antigens these TCRs recognize remains unknown. MiXCR was run by TCRdb on the reads, yielding one entry per CDR3 protein. The sample lists approximately 300,000 distinct CDR3 sequences; approximately 32% were seen once. The source material was cultured PBMCs, sampled from culture after CMV antigen stimulation. The receptors shown here come from a human donor in good health (CMV status not recorded). Some clones in this sample may be carry-over from other donors' samples.

The gene calls are TRBV12-3 or TRBV12-4 and TRBJ2-4, with D hard to call. The CDR3 consists of 16 residues. V lost 2 bases and J lost 0, with 11 bases in between. The DNA for the CDR3 is TGTGCCAGCAGTTTATATGGCGGTCTAGCCAAAAACATTCAGTACTTC. It yields the protein CASSLYGGLAKNIQYF.

The V gene is TRBV20-1, the J gene TRBJ1-4, with 9 bases aligning to TRBD1. Germline lookup yields CDR1 DFQATT and CDR2 SNEGSKA (reference sequence). The CDR3 spans 15 residues. J was trimmed by 5 bases and V by 3 bases; bases with no gene match: 7. This CDR3 reads CSARPTGGRNEKLFF. The DNA of the CDR3 is TGCAGTGCTAGGCCCACAGGGGGCCGCAATGAAAAACTGTTTTTT.

This clonotype was seen many times. V and J are TRBV7-2 and TRBJ1-1, with D hard to call. Trimming shortened V by 3 bases and J by 0 bases, and 5 bases separated the two germline ends. This CDR3 spans 13 amino acids. From germline, CDR1 is SGHTA and CDR2 FQGNSA. CDR3 DNA: TGTGCCAGCAGCTTGGTATTGAACACTGAAGCTTTCTTT. It encodes CASSLVLNTEAFF. The full variable domain, completed using reference TRBV7-2 and TRBJ1-1, is GAGVSQSPSNKVTEKGKDVELRCDPISGHTALYWYRQSLGQGLEFLIYFQGNSAPDKSGLPSDRFSAERTGGSVSTLTIQRTQQEDSAVYLCASSLVLNTEAFFGQGTRLTVV.

For this clonotype: The junction departs from the called germline gene at one end, perhaps through a read error. The chain uses TRBV5-1 and TRBJ1-5, with 7 bases matching TRBD1. Germline CDR1 and CDR2: SGHRS and YFSETQ. CDR3 length: 14 residues. The CDR3: CASSEGGGNQPQHF. CDR3 nucleotides: TGTGCCAGCAGTGAAGGGGGCGGGAACCAGCCCCAGCATTTT.

V gene TRBV20-1 combines with J gene TRBJ2-7, with a weak D call TRBD1 (5 bases). V lost 7 bases and J lost 2, with 15 bases in between. The CDR3 is 13 residues long. CDR1 DFQATT and CDR2 SNEGSKA come from the germline V gene (reference sequence). CDR3 in DNA: TGCAGTGTTTTTCAAGACAGACCCTACGAGCAGTACTTC. It is translated as CSVFQDRPYEQYF.

This clonotype showed up just a few times. This chain links TRBV5-4 with TRBJ2-2; the D is unclear. The CDR3 loop spans 14 amino acids. Per the germline V gene, CDR1 is SGHNT and CDR2 is YYREEE (reference sequence). Trimming cost V 0 bases and J 6 bases, with 9 bases left between them. CDR3 in DNA: TGTGCCAGCAGCTTGGCCGGCCCCTCCGGGGAGCTGTTTTTT. It encodes CASSLAGPSGELFF.

This chain uses TRBV7-8 with TRBJ1-5; TRBD1 is a possible D gene (5 bases). Per the germline V gene, CDR1 is SGHVS and CDR2 is FQNEAQ. V lost 5 bases and J lost 0, with 23 bases in between. There are 19 residues in the CDR3. CDR3 residues: CASSPGGGPDFYSNQPQHF. The CDR3 coding sequence is TGTGCCAGCAGCCCCGGGGGGGGACCAGATTTCTATAGCAATCAGCCCCAGCATTTT.

The rearrangement joins TRBV9 to TRBJ2-1; D uncertain. Trimming shortened V by 3 bases and J by 5 bases, and 9 bases separated the two germline ends. In germline, CDR1 is SGDLS, CDR2 YYNGEE. This CDR3 contains 13 residues. The CDR3 protein is CASSEGRNNEQFF. In DNA form, the CDR3 reads TGTGCCAGCAGCGAAGGACGGAACAATGAGCAGTTCTTC.

V gene TRBV20-1 combines with J gene TRBJ1-1, with D possibly TRBD1 on 6 matching bases. With 0 bases removed from V and 6 bases from J, the gap between germline ends came to 11 bases. Per the germline V gene, CDR1 is DFQATT and CDR2 is SNEGSKA (reference sequence). The length of the CDR3 is 13 residues. The CDR3 reads CSARDGGHSEAFF. DNA for the CDR3: TGCAGTGCTAGAGACGGGGGGCATTCTGAAGCTTTCTTT.

This clonotype was detected only a few times. The gene calls are TRBV3-1 and TRBJ1-1; D gene ambiguous. The germline gives CDR1 LGHDT, CDR2 YNNKEL (reference sequence). The ends were cut back, 0 bases at V and 7 bases at J, with 12 bases in the middle. The CDR3 runs 14 residues. CDR3 sequence: CASSQEGRDGEAFF. The CDR3 DNA reads as TGTGCCAGCAGCCAAGAGGGGAGGGATGGTGAAGCTTTCTTT. Full variable domain (missing parts from reference TRBV3-1 and TRBJ1-1): DTAVSQTPKYLVTQMGNDKSIKCEQNLGHDTMYWYKQDSKKFLKIMFSYNNKELIINETVPNRFSPKSPDKAHLNLHINSLELGDSAVYFCASSQEGRDGEAFFGQGTRLTVV.

The rearrangement uses TRBV19 and TRBJ2-1; D is perhaps TRBD1 or TRBD2 (6 bases each). CDR1 and CDR2 from the germline V gene are LNHDA and SQIVND (reference sequence). The length of the CDR3 is 14 residues. V was cut by 3 bases and J by 13 bases, with 19 bases left in between. The CDR3 is CASSMGGSGQGQFF. CDR3 in DNA: TGTGCCAGTAGTATGGGGGGCTCAGGGCAGGGTCAGTTCTTC.

J is TRBJ1-2 and V is TRBV5-4, with D unclear. CDR1 and CDR2 from the germline V gene are SGHNT and YYREEE (reference sequence). There are 15 residues in the CDR3. V lost 2 bases, J lost 0 bases, and 11 bases lay in between. The CDR3: CASSFEQRANYGYTF. For the CDR3, the DNA is TGTGCCAGCAGCTTCGAGCAGAGAGCTAACTATGGCTACACCTTC.

This clonotype has a count of ten or more. This sequence joins TRBV7-9 and TRBJ2-3; D is ambiguous. The CDR3 is 15 residues long. Trimming removed 2 bases at V and 0 bases at J, with 9 bases between. CDR1 is SEHNR, CDR2 FQNEAQ, per germline (reference sequence). As DNA, the CDR3 is TGTGCCAGCAGCTTAACACAACAGAGCACAGATACGCAGTATTTT. Translating gives CASSLTQQSTDTQYF.

Many counts were recorded for this clonotype. The chain links TRBV7-8 to TRBJ1-1; tentative D call: TRBD1 (6 bases). Germline-derived CDR1 and CDR2 are SGHVS and FQNEAQ. The CDR3 sequence is 12 residues long. Trimming removed 2 bases at V and 10 bases at J, with 11 bases between. The CDR3 sequence: CASSLLGGGAFF. The CDR3, as DNA: TGTGCCAGCAGCTTATTGGGAGGGGGAGCTTTCTTT.